The 17 T cell receptor beta chains reported below all come from one sample, sequenced in a study of cytomegalovirus exposure and HLA in healthy donors. The PCR made use of 60 Vbeta and 13 Jbeta primers. Sequencing used immunoSEQ multiplex PCR; TCRdb keeps in-frame clones, though not all of them. In the table there are tens of thousands of clones, around three quarters of which are singletons. Sequenced input: PBMCs. These receptor sequences come from a woman aged 40 to 50 in good health and CMV-seropositive.

V gene TRBV19 combines with J gene TRBJ2-5, with D perhaps TRBD2 (6 bases). The germline V gene encodes CDR1 LNHDA and CDR2 SQIVND (reference sequence). The CDR3 spans 16 residues. Trimming left V 3 bases short and J 0 bases short, with 14 bases between. Here the CDR3 reads CASSIGSFGYQETQYF. Written as DNA, the CDR3 is TGTGCCAGTAGTATCGGGAGTTTCGGGTACCAAGAGACCCAGTACTTC.

This clone was detected only once. The V and J genes are TRBV9 and TRBJ2-7; possibly TRBD1 for D (5 bases). The CDR3 length is 13 residues. Germline CDR1 reads SGDLS; CDR2 reads YYNGEE. V lost 0 bases and J lost 3, with 7 bases in between. This chain's CDR3 is CASSVGQYYEQYF. For the CDR3, the DNA is TGTGCCAGCAGCGTAGGACAGTACTACGAGCAGTACTTC.

The CDR3 here is CASSVGRDMNTEAFF. In DNA form, the CDR3 reads TGTGCCAGCAGCGTAGGAAGGGACATGAACACTGAAGCTTTCTTT. The rearrangement links TRBV9 to TRBJ1-1; possible D gene TRBD1, 6 bases. V was pared by 0 bases and J by 0 bases, with 9 bases between. This CDR3 contains 15 residues. CDR1 is SGDLS, CDR2 YYNGEE, per germline.

The J gene is TRBJ2-7, the V gene TRBV9; 9 positions match TRBD2. The germline gives CDR1 SGDLS, CDR2 YYNGEE. Trimming at V came to 2 bases and at J to 3 bases, leaving 6 bases not matched to a gene. CDR3 length: 15 residues. CDR3 coding DNA: TGTGCCAGCAGCGTGGCCGGGACTAGCCGCTACGAGCAGTACTTC. This translates into CASSVAGTSRYEQYF.

V gene TRBV9 combines with J gene TRBJ2-2; 14 bases match TRBD2. J gave up 4 bases and V 0 bases, and 2 bases lay outside the gene matches. The CDR3 length is 17 residues. The V gene's germline CDR1 is SGDLS and CDR2 YYNGEE. The CDR3 is CASSVGLAGGSTGELFF. Here the CDR3 DNA reads TGTGCCAGCAGCGTAGGACTAGCGGGAGGGAGCACCGGGGAGCTGTTTTTT.

As regards this clone: The junction and the germline gene differ at one end; a read error may be behind it. The chain carries TRBV5-1 and TRBJ1-2, with TRBD1 as a possible D gene (5 bases). The CDR3 totals 19 residues. Per the germline V gene, CDR1 is SGHRS and CDR2 is YFSETQ. The chain's CDR3 is CASIFSTREEGGGDYGYPF. CDR3 nucleotide sequence: TGCGCCAGTATATTTAGCACAAGAGAGGAGGGCGGGGGGGACTATGGCTACCCCTTC.

This clone was picked up one time. This sequence joins TRBV2 and TRBJ2-7; perhaps TRBD1 as D (5 bases). From germline, CDR1 is SNHLY and CDR2 FYNNEI. The CDR3 is 13 residues long. Trimming took 6 bases from V and 5 from J, leaving 14 bases between them. In nucleotides, the CDR3 is TGTGCCAGCAGAAAACAGACAGTACACGAGCAGTACTTC. Its protein is CASRKQTVHEQYF.

The gene calls are TRBV7-2 and TRBJ1-5, with D hard to call. The CDR3 is 15 residues long. CDR1 is SGHTA and CDR2 is FQGNSA in the germline V gene. Trimming left V 5 bases short and J 0 bases short, with 11 bases between. In DNA, the CDR3 is TGTGCCAGCAGCCGAGGCGGGGATAGCAATCAGCCCCAGCATTTT. Translating gives CASSRGGDSNQPQHF.

This rearrangement joins TRBV30 to TRBJ2-5; possible D gene TRBD1, 5 bases. Germline CDR1 GTSNPN, CDR2 SVGIG (reference sequence). The CDR3 loop spans 13 amino acids. Trimming pared 0 bases from V and 2 bases from J, leaving 7 bases between. CDR3 DNA: TGTGCCTGGAGTGTACAGGTGCAAGAGACCCAGTACTTC. This sequence encodes CAWSVQVQETQYF.

The rearrangement joins TRBV2 to TRBJ2-3; D may be TRBD2 (6 bases). CDR1 and CDR2 (germline): SNHLY, FYNNEI. V lost 0 bases and J 5 bases, leaving 15 bases between the germline ends. The CDR3 loop spans 16 amino acids. The CDR3 region has the DNA TGTGCCAGCAGTGAAGCCCGGGGAGGCCTTTTAGATACGCAGTATTTT. As protein: CASSEARGGLLDTQYF.

The V and J genes are TRBV14 and TRBJ2-3, with TRBD2 identical over 8 bases. This CDR3 contains 19 residues. V trimming: 2 bases; J trimming: 2 bases; junction bases outside the gene matches: 15. From germline, CDR1 is SGHDN and CDR2 FVKESK. The CDR3, as DNA: TGTGCCAGCAGCCAATTCTTTTTTCCGGGCGGGAGGTTCACAGATACGCAGTATTTT. Residues: CASSQFFFPGGRFTDTQYF. Using reference TRBV14 and TRBJ2-3 for the parts outside the CDR3, the full variable domain is EAGVTQFPSHSVIEKGQTVTLRCDPISGHDNLYWYRRVMGKEIKFLLHFVKESKQDESGMPNNRFLAERTGGTYSTLKVQPAELEDSGVYFCASSQFFFPGGRFTDTQYFGPGTRLTVL.

The gene calls are TRBV4-1 and TRBJ1-1; D not resolved. CDR1 MGHRA and CDR2 YSYEKL come from the germline V gene. The CDR3 is made up of 14 amino acids. Between the trimmed V and J ends, which lost 0 bases and 2 bases, there was a span of 7 bases. This chain's CDR3 is CASSQDTINTEAFF. CDR3 nucleotide sequence: TGCGCCAGCAGCCAAGATACTATAAACACTGAAGCTTTCTTT.

The chain combines TRBV2 with TRBJ2-5; D ambiguous. V lost 9 bases to trimming and J lost 4 bases, with 15 bases between them. The CDR3 is 13 amino acids. The germline gives CDR1 SNHLY, CDR2 FYNNEI. CDR3 coding DNA: TGTGCCAGTCCGGGTCCCCGAGGAGAGACCCAGTACTTC. This codes for CASPGPRGETQYF.

This clone was seen just once. The rearrangement uses TRBV7-3 and TRBJ2-7; D possibly corresponds to TRBD2 (6 bases). The CDR3 is 13 residues long. Deletions cut 5 bases from V and 0 bases from J, with 8 bases between. Germline assignment: CDR1 SGHTA and CDR2 FQGTGA. The CDR3 nucleotides read TGTGCCAGCAGCCCGGAGGGCTCCTACGAGCAGTACTTC. It is translated as CASSPEGSYEQYF.

The chain couples TRBV27 to TRBJ2-4; TRBD2 is a possible D gene (6 bases). Germline V gene data show CDR1 as MNHEY and CDR2 as SMNVEV (reference sequence). CDR3 length equals 17 residues. V dropped 5 bases and J dropped 5 bases, with 22 bases sitting between them. The DNA for the CDR3 is TGTGCCAGCAGTCCCCATCGGACATTGACGGGGGAAAACATTCAGTACTTC. This sequence encodes CASSPHRTLTGENIQYF.

This clone was detected only a few times. V and J are TRBV6-5 and TRBJ2-1; TRBD2 matches 11 bases. V gave up 7 bases and J gave up 9 bases; unmatched junction bases: 11. The V gene's germline CDR1 is MNHEY and CDR2 SVGAGI. The CDR3 has 15 amino acids. The CDR3 loop reads CASKYSPSGRSEQFF. CDR3 sequence (DNA): TGTGCCAGCAAATACTCGCCTAGCGGGAGGAGTGAGCAGTTCTTC.

This clone was observed a handful of times. This chain uses TRBV7-6 with TRBJ1-1; TRBD1 matches 9 bases. The CDR3 runs 13 residues. Trimming removed 6 bases from V and 4 bases from J; junction bases left unmatched: 3. Germline lookup yields CDR1 SGHVS and CDR2 FNYEAQ. This CDR3 is CASRPGQGTEAFF. CDR3 nucleotides: TGTGCCAGCAGGCCGGGACAGGGCACTGAAGCTTTCTTT.